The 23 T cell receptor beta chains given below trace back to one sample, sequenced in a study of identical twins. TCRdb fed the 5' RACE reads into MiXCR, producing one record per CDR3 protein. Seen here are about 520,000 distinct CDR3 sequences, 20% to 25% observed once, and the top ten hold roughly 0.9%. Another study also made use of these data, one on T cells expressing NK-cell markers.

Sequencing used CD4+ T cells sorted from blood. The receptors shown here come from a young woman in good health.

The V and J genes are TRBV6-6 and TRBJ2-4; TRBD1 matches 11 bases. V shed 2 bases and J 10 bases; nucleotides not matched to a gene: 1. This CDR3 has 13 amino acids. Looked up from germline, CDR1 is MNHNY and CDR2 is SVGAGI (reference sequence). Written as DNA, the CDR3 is TGTGCCAGCAGTTACGGGACAGGGGGAATTCAGTACTTC. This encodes CASSYGTGGIQYF.

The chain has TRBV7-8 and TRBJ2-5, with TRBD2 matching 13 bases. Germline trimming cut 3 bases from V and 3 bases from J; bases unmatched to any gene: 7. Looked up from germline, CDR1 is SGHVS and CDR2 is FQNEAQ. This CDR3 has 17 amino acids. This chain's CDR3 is CASSFDLGTSGEETQYF. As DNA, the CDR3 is TGTGCCAGCAGCTTCGACTTAGGGACTAGCGGGGAAGAGACCCAGTACTTC.

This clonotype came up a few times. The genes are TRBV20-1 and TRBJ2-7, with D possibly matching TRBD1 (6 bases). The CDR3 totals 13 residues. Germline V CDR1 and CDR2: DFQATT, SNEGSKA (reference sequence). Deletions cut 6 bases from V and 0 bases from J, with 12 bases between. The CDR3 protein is CSAMDRDSYEQYF. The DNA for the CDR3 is TGCAGTGCGATGGACAGAGACTCCTACGAGCAGTACTTC.

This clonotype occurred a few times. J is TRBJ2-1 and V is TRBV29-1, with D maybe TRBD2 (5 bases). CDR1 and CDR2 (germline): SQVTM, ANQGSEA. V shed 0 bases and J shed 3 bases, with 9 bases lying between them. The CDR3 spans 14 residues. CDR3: CSVEEPGNYNEQFF. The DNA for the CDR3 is TGCAGCGTTGAAGAGCCGGGGAACTACAATGAGCAGTTCTTC.

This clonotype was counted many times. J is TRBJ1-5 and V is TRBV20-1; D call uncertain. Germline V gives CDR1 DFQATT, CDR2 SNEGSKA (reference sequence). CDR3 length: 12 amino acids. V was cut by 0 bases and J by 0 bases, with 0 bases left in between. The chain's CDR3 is CSARDSNQPQHF. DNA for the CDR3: TGCAGTGCTAGAGATAGCAATCAGCCCCAGCATTTT.

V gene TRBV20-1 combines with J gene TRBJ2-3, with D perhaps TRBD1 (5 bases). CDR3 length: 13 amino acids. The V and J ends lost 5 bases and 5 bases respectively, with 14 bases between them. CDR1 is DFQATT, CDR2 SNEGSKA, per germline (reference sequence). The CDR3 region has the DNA TGCAGTGCTGGATTCCAGGGCAGAGATACGCAGTATTTT. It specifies CSAGFQGRDTQYF.

CDR3 in DNA: TGTGCCAGCAGTTACTCCGGGCTGACTAGCGGGAAGCAAGAGACCCAGTACTTC. This codes for CASSYSGLTSGKQETQYF. This chain joins TRBV6-2 or TRBV6-3 and TRBJ2-5, with 11 bases that match TRBD2. The germline V gene has CDR1 MNHEY and CDR2 SVGEGT. V was clipped by 0 bases and J by 2 bases; unmatched bases: 8. This CDR3 region has 18 residues.

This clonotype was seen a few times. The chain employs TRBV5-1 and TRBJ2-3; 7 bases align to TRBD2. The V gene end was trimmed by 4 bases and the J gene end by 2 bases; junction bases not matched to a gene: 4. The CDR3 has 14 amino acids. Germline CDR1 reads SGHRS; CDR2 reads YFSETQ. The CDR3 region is CASSPGLDTDTQYF. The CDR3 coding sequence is TGCGCCAGCAGCCCAGGACTAGACACAGATACGCAGTATTTT.

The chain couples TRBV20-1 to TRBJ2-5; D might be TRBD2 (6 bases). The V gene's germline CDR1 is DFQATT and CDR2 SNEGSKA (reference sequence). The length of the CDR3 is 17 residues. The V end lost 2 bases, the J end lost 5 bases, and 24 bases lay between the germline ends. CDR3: CSARTELGGATEETQYF. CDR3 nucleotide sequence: TGCAGTGCTAGAACTGAATTGGGCGGGGCCACTGAGGAGACCCAGTACTTC.

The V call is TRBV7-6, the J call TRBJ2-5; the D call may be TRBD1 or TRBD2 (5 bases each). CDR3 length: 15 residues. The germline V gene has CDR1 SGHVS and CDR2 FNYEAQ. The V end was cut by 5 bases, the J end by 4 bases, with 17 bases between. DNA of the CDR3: TGTGCCAGCAGCCCCCGGGGCACCGATCTAGAGACCCAGTACTTC. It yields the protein CASSPRGTDLETQYF.

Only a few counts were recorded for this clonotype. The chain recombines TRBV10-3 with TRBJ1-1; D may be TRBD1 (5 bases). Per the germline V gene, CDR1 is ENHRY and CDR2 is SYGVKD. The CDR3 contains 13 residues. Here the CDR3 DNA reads TGTGCAACATCCTGGGGGAGGGACACTGAAGCTTTCTTT. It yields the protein CATSWGRDTEAFF.

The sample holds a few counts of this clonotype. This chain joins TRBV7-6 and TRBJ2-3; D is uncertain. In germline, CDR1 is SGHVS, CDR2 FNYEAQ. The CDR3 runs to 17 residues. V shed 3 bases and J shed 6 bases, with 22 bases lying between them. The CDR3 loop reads CASSLRPPGSYVDTQYF. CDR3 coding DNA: TGTGCCAGCAGCTTGAGGCCTCCCGGCAGTTACGTGGATACGCAGTATTTT.

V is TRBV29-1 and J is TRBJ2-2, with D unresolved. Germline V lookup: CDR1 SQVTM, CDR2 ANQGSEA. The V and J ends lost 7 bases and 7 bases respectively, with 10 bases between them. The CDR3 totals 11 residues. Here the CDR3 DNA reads TGCAGCGCGGGCCTCAGCGGGGAGCTGTTTTTT. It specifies CSAGLSGELFF.

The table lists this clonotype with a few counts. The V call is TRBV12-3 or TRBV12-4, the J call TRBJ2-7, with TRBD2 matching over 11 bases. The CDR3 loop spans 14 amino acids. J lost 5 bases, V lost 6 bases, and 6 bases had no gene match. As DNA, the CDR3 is TGTGCCAGCAGCTTTAGCGGGGGGGCGGACGAGCAGTACTTC. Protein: CASSFSGGADEQYF.

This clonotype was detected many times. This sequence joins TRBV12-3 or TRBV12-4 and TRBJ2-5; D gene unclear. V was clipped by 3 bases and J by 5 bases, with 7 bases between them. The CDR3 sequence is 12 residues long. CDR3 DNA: TGTGCCAGCAGTTTTCAGGTTGAGACCCAGTACTTC. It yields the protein CASSFQVETQYF.

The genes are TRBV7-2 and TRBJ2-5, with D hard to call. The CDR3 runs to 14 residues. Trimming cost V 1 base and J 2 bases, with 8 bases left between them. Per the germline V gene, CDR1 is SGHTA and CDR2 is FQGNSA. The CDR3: CASSLVVTQETQYF. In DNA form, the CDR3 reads TGTGCCAGCAGCTTAGTCGTTACACAAGAGACCCAGTACTTC.

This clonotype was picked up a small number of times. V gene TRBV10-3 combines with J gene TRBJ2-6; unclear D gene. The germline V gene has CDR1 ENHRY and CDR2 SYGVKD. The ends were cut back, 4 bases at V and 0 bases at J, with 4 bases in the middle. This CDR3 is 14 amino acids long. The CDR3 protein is CAISGVSGANVLTF. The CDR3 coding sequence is TGTGCCATCAGTGGTGTCTCTGGGGCCAACGTCCTGACTTTC.

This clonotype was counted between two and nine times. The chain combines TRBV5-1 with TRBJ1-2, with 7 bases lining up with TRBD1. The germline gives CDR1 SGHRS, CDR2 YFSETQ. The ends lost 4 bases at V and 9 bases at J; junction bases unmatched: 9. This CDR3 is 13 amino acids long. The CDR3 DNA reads TGCGCCAGCAGCGGGGCCGGGACAGTTCGCTACACCTTC. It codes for CASSGAGTVRYTF.

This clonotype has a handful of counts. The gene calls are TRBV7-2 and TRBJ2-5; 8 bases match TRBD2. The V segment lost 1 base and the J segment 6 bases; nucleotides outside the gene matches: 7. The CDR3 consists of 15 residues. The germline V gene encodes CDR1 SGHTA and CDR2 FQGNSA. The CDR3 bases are TGTGCCAGCAGCTTAGAAGCGGGAGTAGGGCAGACCCAGTACTTC. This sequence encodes CASSLEAGVGQTQYF.

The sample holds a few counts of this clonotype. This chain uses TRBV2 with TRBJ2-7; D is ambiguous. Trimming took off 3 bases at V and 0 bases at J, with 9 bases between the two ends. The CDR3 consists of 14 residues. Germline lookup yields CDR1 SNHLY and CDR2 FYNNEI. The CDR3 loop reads CASSEHRYSYEQYF. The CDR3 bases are TGTGCCAGCAGTGAGCATCGATACTCCTACGAGCAGTACTTC.

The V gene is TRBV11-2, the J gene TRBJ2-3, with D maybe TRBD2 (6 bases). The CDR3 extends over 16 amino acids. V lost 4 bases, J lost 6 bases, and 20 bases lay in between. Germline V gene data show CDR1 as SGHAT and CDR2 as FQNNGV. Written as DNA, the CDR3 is TGTGCCAGCAGCTCCGTCCGGGGGAGGATAGTGGATACGCAGTATTTT. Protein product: CASSSVRGRIVDTQYF.

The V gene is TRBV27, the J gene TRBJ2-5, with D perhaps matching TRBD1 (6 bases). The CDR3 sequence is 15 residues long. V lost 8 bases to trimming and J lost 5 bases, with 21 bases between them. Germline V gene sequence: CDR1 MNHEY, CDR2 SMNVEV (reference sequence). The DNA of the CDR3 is TGTGCCAGCCGATCCGGACAGATCGGTCAGGAGACCCAGTACTTC. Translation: CASRSGQIGQETQYF.

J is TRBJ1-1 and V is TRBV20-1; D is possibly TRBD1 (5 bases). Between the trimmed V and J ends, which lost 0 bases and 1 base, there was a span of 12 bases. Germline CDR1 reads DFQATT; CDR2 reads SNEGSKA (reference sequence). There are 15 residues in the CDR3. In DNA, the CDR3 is TGCAGTGCTAGAGATTTAGGGGTTACGAACACTGAAGCTTTCTTT. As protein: CSARDLGVTNTEAFF.